These T cell receptor beta chains were read from a single sample in a study of graft-versus-host responses after intestinal transplantation. Here immunoSEQ multiplex PCR was the method, and the copy in TCRdb shows in-frame clones only, minus some. The table records about 97,000 clones, roughly 92% of them present only once. The antigens these receptors bind are not known. The source was unstimulated CD8+ T cells sorted from spleen or lymph node cells, collected before transplant. The receptors stem from a human donor who was the organ donor for an intestinal transplant. CDR3s include the opening cysteine and the closing phenylalanine or tryptophan. Each record gives: J gene, D gene, clone size, V gene, CDR3 protein, CDR3 DNA. The D gene is left open where the match is weak. Not all rows give a size; the values are once, few, many and, for expanded clones, a class.

TRBJ2-1 NA NA TRBV2 CASHGLPNSYNEQFF TGTGCCAGCCACGGACTTCCCAACTCCTACAATGAGCAGTTCTTC
TRBJ1-4 TRBD1 NA TRBV2 CAGKTGDNEKLFF TGTGCCGGGAAGACAGGGGATAATGAAAAACTGTTTTTT
TRBJ2-7 TRBD1 NA TRBV25-1 CASSEGTGGYEQYF TGTGCCAGCAGTGAAGGGACAGGGGGCTACGAGCAGTACTTC
TRBJ2-7 TRBD1 NA TRBV19 CASSIRTGGRYEQYF TGTGCCAGTAGTATCCGCACAGGGGGCCGCTACGAGCAGTACTTC
TRBJ1-2 TRBD1 NA TRBV19 CASSQTQGAFVYGYTF TGTGCCAGTAGTCAGACCCAGGGGGCGTTCGTCTATGGCTACACCTTC
TRBJ2-5 TRBD2 NA TRBV2 CASSSWRGVETQYF TGTGCCAGCAGTTCCTGGCGGGGGGTAGAGACCCAGTACTTC
TRBJ2-5 TRBD2 NA TRBV9 CASSVAMLAGVETQYF TGTGCCAGCAGCGTAGCTATGCTAGCGGGAGTAGAGACCCAGTACTTC
TRBJ2-2 TRBD1 NA TRBV5-4 CASSTWTGGDTGELFF TGTGCCAGCAGCACCTGGACAGGGGGCGACACCGGGGAGCTGTTTTTT
TRBJ1-2 NA NA TRBV6-5 CASSYDSGYGYTF TGTGCCAGCAGTTACGACTCCGGCTATGGCTACACCTTC
TRBJ1-1 NA once TRBV20-1 CSAPGYTEAFF TGCAGTGCGCCAGGGTACACTGAAGCTTTCTTT
TRBJ2-1 NA NA TRBV6-5 CASSYVGYNEQFF TGTGCCAGCAGTTACGTCGGCTACAATGAGCAGTTCTTC
TRBJ2-3 NA NA TRBV10-3 CAISDAWQGPTDTQYF TGTGCCATCAGTGACGCATGGCAGGGGCCCACAGATACGCAGTATTTT
TRBJ2-3 TRBD2 NA TRBV4-1 CASSQDSGGANTQYF TGCGCCAGCAGCCAAGATAGCGGGGGGGCCAATACGCAGTATTTT
TRBJ1-1 TRBD1 few TRBV29-1 CSVARRGTGGRAFF TGCAGCGTTGCCCGGAGGGGGACAGGGGGCAGAGCTTTCTTT
TRBJ2-7 TRBD2 NA TRBV19 CASSMTSVSYEQYF TGTGCCAGTAGTATGACTAGCGTTAGCTACGAGCAGTACTTC
TRBJ1-1 NA NA TRBV29-1 CSAEDTGTEAFF TGCAGCGCCGAGGACACCGGTACTGAAGCTTTCTTT
TRBJ2-1 TRBD1 once TRBV5-1 CASSWGQPISSYNEQFF TGCGCCAGCAGCTGGGGACAGCCGATCAGCTCCTACAATGAGCAGTTCTTC
TRBJ1-2 NA NA TRBV13 CASSLWGHQANYGYTF TGTGCCAGCAGCTTATGGGGACACCAAGCTAACTATGGCTACACCTTC
TRBJ2-1 NA NA TRBV6-1 CASSFYYNEQFF TGTGCCAGCAGTTTCTACTACAATGAGCAGTTCTTC
TRBJ2-7 NA NA TRBV5-4 CASSFGGTYEQYF TGTGCCAGCAGCTTTGGGGGCACCTACGAGCAGTACTTC
TRBJ2-5 NA NA TRBV27 CASSYIGGGLGTQYF TGTGCCAGCAGTTATATCGGAGGCGGGCTGGGGACCCAGTACTTC
TRBJ2-7 NA NA TRBV10-1 CASSAWQGSSYEQYF TGCGCCAGCAGTGCTTGGCAGGGGAGCTCCTACGAGCAGTACTTC
TRBJ1-2 NA NA TRBV7-4 CASSHNIGGYGYTF TGTGCCAGCAGCCATAATATAGGGGGCTATGGCTACACCTTC
TRBJ2-7 NA once TRBV5-1 CASSTGLGDEQYF TGCGCCAGCAGCACAGGTTTGGGCGACGAGCAGTACTTC
TRBJ1-3 NA NA TRBV7-9 CASSPRYSGVPGNTIYF TGTGCCAGCAGCCCGAGGTACTCGGGGGTGCCCGGAAACACCATATATTTT
TRBJ1-1 NA once TRBV13 CASSLSVGMNTEAFF TGTGCCAGCAGCTTAAGCGTAGGTATGAACACTGAAGCTTTCTTT
TRBJ2-3 NA NA TRBV4-1 CASSQVYTDTQYF TGCGCCAGCAGCCAAGTTTACACAGATACGCAGTATTTT
TRBJ2-7 TRBD2 NA TRBV10-1 CASSSERGVLGEQYF TGCGCCAGCAGTTCCGAGCGGGGGGTGCTTGGGGAGCAGTACTTC
TRBJ2-5 TRBD1 NA TRBV29-1 CSVDPQGGGETQYF TGCAGCGTTGATCCACAGGGGGGAGGAGAGACCCAGTACTTC
TRBJ2-2 TRBD1 NA TRBV9 CASSVSGGPTGELFF TGTGCCAGCAGCGTATCAGGGGGCCCCACCGGGGAGCTGTTTTTT
TRBJ2-1 NA NA TRBV6-4 CASSDSRGGEIYNEQFF TGTGCCAGCAGTGACTCGAGAGGGGGGGAGATATACAATGAGCAGTTCTTC
TRBJ2-1 TRBD1 NA TRBV2 CASSTDRASYNEQFF TGTGCCAGCAGTACCGACAGGGCCTCCTACAATGAGCAGTTCTTC
TRBJ2-5 TRBD2 NA TRBV30 CAWRFAGGEETQYF TGTGCCTGGAGGTTCGCGGGGGGTGAAGAGACCCAGTACTTC
TRBJ1-2 TRBD1 NA TRBV13 CASSLGRQGPTIYGYTF TGTGCCAGCAGCTTAGGTCGACAGGGTCCTACTATCTATGGCTACACCTTC
TRBJ2-1 NA once TRBV6-5 CASSYTKSYNEQFF TGTGCCAGCAGTTACACAAAGTCCTACAATGAGCAGTTCTTC
TRBJ2-1 TRBD2 NA TRBV15 CATIASGRATYNEQFF TGTGCCACCATCGCTAGCGGGAGGGCCACCTACAATGAGCAGTTCTTC
TRBJ2-2 NA once TRBV11-2 CASAWGEVGTGELFF TGTGCCAGCGCCTGGGGGGAGGTTGGCACCGGGGAGCTGTTTTTT
TRBJ1-4 NA once TRBV28 CASSPRREVSNEKLFF TGTGCCAGCAGTCCCAGAAGGGAGGTTTCCAATGAAAAACTGTTTTTT
TRBJ2-7 TRBD2 NA TRBV5-6 CASSGNSGGPEQYF TGTGCCAGCAGCGGGAATAGCGGGGGCCCCGAGCAGTACTTC
TRBJ1-3 NA NA TRBV5-5 CASSFPRVGNTIYF TGTGCCAGCAGCTTTCCCAGGGTAGGGAACACCATATATTTT
TRBJ1-2 NA once TRBV29-1 CSVYPIKGGGYTF TGCAGCGTTTACCCTATTAAGGGAGGCGGCTACACCTTC
TRBJ2-7 NA NA TRBV7-8 CASGASSYEQYF TGTGCCAGCGGGGCGAGCAGCTACGAGCAGTACTTC
TRBJ2-7 NA NA TRBV7-8 CASSPPRVALSYEQYF TGTGCCAGCAGCCCCCCGCGCGTCGCGCTCTCCTACGAGCAGTACTTC
TRBJ2-1 NA once TRBV6-1 CASSDWNAAYNEQFF TGTGCCAGCAGTGATTGGAATGCGGCTTACAATGAGCAGTTCTTC
TRBJ2-1 NA NA TRBV5-1 CASSSDNEQFF TGCGCCAGCAGCTCTGACAATGAGCAGTTCTTC
TRBJ2-1 TRBD2 NA TRBV5-1 CASSLVGPGSGGSYEQFF TGCGCCAGCAGCTTGGTGGGACCTGGGTCGGGGGGGTCCTATGAGCAGTTCTTC
TRBJ1-1 NA NA TRBV29-1 CSVENQGFANTEAFF TGCAGCGTTGAGAATCAGGGATTTGCGAACACTGAAGCTTTCTTT
TRBJ1-1 TRBD1 NA TRBV5-6 CASSYGQGLTEAFF TGTGCCAGCAGCTACGGACAGGGCCTCACTGAAGCTTTCTTT
TRBJ2-7 NA NA TRBV4-1 CASSQSPGVDEQYF TGCGCCAGCAGCCAATCGCCGGGGGTCGACGAGCAGTACTTC
TRBJ2-7 TRBD2 NA TRBV28 CASSSVAGGPEEQYF TGTGCCAGCAGTTCCGTAGCGGGAGGGCCAGAAGAGCAGTACTTC
TRBJ1-2 NA NA TRBV19 CASSILQAGPYGYTF TGTGCCAGTAGTATCTTACAGGCCGGCCCCTATGGCTACACCTTC